Included here is one T cell receptor (beta chain) sequence, with context. This sample stems from a study of blood T cell repertoires in COVID-19. Germline V gives CDR1 SGHKS, CDR2 YYEKEE (reference sequence). The CDR3 is made up of 15 amino acids. Trimming at V came to 6 bases and at J to 6 bases, leaving 14 bases not matched to a gene. TCRdb keeps only in-frame clones here, not all; method: immunoSEQ multiplex PCR. Seen here are roughly 190,000 clones, about four fifths observed once, and the top ten hold about 6.3%. The chain recombines TRBV5-5 with TRBJ1-2; TRBD1 agrees at 7 bases. The receptor's source is a man aged 60 to 69 with acute or convalescent COVID-19. Sequencing was performed on peripheral blood. The CDR3 DNA reads TGTGCCAGCATTCTCGCCGGCACAGGGGTCGATGGCTACACCTTC. Translating it yields CASILAGTGVDGYTF.